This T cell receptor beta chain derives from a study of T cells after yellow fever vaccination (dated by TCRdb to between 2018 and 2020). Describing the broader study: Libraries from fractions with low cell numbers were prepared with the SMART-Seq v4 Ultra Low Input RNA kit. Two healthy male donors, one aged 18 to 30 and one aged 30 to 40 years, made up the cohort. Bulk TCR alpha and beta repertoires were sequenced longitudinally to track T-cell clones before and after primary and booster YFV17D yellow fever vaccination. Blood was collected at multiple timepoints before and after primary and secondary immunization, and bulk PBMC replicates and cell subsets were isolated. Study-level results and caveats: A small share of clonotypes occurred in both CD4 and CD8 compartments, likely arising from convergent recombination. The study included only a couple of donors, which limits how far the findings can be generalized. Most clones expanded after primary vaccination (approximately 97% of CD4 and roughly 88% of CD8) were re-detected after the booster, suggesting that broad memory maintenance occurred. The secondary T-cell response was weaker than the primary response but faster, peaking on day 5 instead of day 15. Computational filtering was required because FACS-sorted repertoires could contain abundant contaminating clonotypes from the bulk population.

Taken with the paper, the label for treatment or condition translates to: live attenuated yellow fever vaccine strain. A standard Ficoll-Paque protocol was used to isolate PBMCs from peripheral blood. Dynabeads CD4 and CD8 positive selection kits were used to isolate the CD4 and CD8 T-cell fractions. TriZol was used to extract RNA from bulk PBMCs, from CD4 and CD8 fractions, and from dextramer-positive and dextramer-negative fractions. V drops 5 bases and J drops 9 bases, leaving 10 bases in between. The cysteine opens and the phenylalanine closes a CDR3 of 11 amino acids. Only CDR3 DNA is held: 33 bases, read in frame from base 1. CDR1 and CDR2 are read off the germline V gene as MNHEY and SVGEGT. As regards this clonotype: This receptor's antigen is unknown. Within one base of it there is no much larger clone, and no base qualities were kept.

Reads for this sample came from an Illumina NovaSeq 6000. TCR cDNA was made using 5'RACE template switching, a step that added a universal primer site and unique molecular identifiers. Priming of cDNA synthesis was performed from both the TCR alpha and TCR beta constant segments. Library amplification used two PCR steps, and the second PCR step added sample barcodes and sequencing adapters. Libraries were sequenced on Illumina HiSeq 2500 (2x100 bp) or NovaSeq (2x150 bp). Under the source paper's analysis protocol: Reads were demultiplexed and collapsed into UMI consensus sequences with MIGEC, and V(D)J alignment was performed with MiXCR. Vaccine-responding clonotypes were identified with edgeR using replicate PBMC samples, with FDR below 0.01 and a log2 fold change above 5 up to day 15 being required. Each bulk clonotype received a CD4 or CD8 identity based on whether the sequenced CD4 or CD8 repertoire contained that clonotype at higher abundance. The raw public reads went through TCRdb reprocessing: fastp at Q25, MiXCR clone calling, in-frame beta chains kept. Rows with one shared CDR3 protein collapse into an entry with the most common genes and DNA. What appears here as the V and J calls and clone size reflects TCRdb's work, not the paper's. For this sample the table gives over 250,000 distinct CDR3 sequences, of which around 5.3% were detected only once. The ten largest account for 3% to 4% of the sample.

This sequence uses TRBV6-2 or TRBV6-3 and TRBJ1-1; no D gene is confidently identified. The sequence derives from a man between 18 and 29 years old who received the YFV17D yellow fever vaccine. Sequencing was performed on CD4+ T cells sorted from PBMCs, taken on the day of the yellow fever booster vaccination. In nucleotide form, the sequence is TGTGCCAGCAGTGAGGACCGGAAAGCTTTCTTT. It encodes CASSEDRKAFF.